The text below deals with one TCR beta chain. The antigen is not known. From germline, CDR1 is MGHRA and CDR2 YSYEKL. The germline V and J ends were trimmed by 3 bases and 12 bases, with 15 bases remaining between them. The CDR3 totals 12 residues. Preparation of the TCRbeta library involved a method that used unique molecular identifiers. TCRdb used MiXCR to reprocess the PCR reads, holding one entry per CDR3 protein. The sample has roughly 670,000 distinct CDR3 sequences; about 12% are singletons. The source of the sample is a study of T-cell reconstitution after alpha-beta-depleted transplantation in children. Study-level points and caveats: Some patients showed high day-60 TCRbeta diversity, which derived from surviving recipient T cells and thymic progenitors. Reports say that about two months after transplant, the alpha-beta T cells came out of several hundred graft clones that had expanded. At one year after transplant, newly produced T cells mostly accounted for T-cell counts and diversity.

The chain joins TRBV4-1 to TRBJ2-7; D call uncertain. The sample in question was PBMCs, obtained before TCRalphabeta/CD19-depleted stem cell transplant. This clonotype originated in a girl aged 2 to 10 with congenital amegakaryocytic thrombocytopenia, due to receive a stem cell transplant. The CDR3 bases are TGCGCCAGCAGCCAGGGATCGACGTCGCTGTACTTC. This translates into CASSQGSTSLYF.